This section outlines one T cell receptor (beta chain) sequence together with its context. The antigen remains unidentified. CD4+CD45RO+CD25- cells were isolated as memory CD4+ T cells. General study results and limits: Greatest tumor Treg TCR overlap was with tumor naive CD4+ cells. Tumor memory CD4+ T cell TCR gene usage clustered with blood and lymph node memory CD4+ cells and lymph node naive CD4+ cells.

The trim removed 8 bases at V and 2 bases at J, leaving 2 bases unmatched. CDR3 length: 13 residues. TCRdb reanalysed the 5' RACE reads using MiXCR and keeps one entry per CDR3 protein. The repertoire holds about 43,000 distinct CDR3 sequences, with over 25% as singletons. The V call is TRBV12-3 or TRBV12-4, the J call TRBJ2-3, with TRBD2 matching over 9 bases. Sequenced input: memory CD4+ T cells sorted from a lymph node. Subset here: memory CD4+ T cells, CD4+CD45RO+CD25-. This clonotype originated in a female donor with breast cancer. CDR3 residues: CASSSGITDTQYF. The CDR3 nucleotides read TGTGCCAGCTCTAGCGGGATCACAGATACGCAGTATTTT.